These 28 T cell receptor beta chains were all obtained from the same sample, sequenced in a study of human T cells and chemical hapten exposure. The time point is: patch test 1, 2 weeks after DPC sensitization. The treatment was: therapeutic diphenylcyclopropenone sensitization with weekly scalp DPC. The template was total RNA from unfractionated whole blood. TCRdb recomputed calls from the RACE reads with MiXCR, one row per CDR3 protein. This table holds tens of thousands of distinct CDR3 sequences, more than 6% found once. The specimen was whole blood, collected in connection with sensitization to the hapten diphenylcyclopropenone (DPC). These receptors were taken from a young woman with alopecia areata. Some clones in this sample may be carry-over from other donors' samples.

There are a few counts of this clonotype. The chain couples TRBV12-3 or TRBV12-4 to TRBJ2-1, with D unresolved. The CDR3 length is 12 residues. Trimming cost V 2 bases and J 10 bases, with 9 bases left between them. DNA for the CDR3: TGTGCCAGCAGTTTAACCCCTCGAGAGCAGTTCTTC. Residues: CASSLTPREQFF.

This clonotype was detected only a few times. The V call is TRBV6-6, the J call TRBJ1-6, with 12 bases lining up with TRBD1. The J segment lost 7 bases and the V segment lost 2 bases, leaving 3 bases of the junction unmatched. The germline V gene encodes CDR1 MNHNY and CDR2 SVGAGI (reference sequence). The CDR3 spans 16 residues. CDR3 sequence reads: CASSYGDRGQNSPLHF. The DNA of the CDR3 is TGTGCCAGCAGTTACGGGGACAGGGGGCAAAATTCACCCCTCCACTTT.

The table lists this clonotype with many counts. The chain carries TRBV9 and TRBJ2-3, with TRBD2 matching 8 bases. The germline V gene encodes CDR1 SGDLS and CDR2 YYNGEE. There are 15 residues in the CDR3. V lost 6 bases and J lost 6; bases outside the gene matches: 12. The CDR3 loop reads CASTTTGLAGDTQYF. The CDR3 coding sequence is TGTGCCAGCACCACGACTGGGCTAGCGGGTGATACGCAGTATTTT.

This chain joins TRBV30 and TRBJ2-4; possible D gene TRBD2, 6 bases. Germline V gene lookup returns CDR1 GTSNPN and CDR2 SVGIG (reference sequence). The CDR3 totals 16 residues. V lost 4 bases and J lost 1, with 17 bases in between. CDR3 amino acids: CAWNRPGGVAKNIQYF. CDR3 sequence (DNA): TGTGCCTGGAACCGACCCGGCGGGGTTGCCAAAAACATTCAGTACTTC.

This clonotype has a count of ten or more. J is TRBJ1-1 and V is TRBV20-1, with D hard to call. The CDR3 loop spans 12 amino acids. In germline, CDR1 is DFQATT, CDR2 SNEGSKA (reference sequence). Trimming cost V 2 bases and J 0 bases, with 4 bases left between them. CDR3 sequence reads: CSARRMNTEAFF. As DNA, the CDR3 is TGCAGTGCTAGACGAATGAACACTGAAGCTTTCTTT.

This clonotype was counted ten times or more. This chain connects TRBV28 to TRBJ2-7; TRBD1 might be the D (5 bases). Trimming removed 7 bases at V and 3 bases at J, with 13 bases between. Germline V gives CDR1 MDHEN, CDR2 SYDVKM. The CDR3 has 13 amino acids. The CDR3 nucleotides are TGTGCCAGCACCCCCTCGACAGACTACGAGCAGTACTTC. It is translated as CASTPSTDYEQYF. Together with reference TRBV28 and TRBJ2-7, the CDR3 gives the full variable domain: DVKVTQSSRYLVKRTGEKVFLECVQDMDHENMFWYRQDPGLGLRLIYFSYDVKMKEKGDIPEGYSVSREKKERFSLILESASTNQTSMYLCASTPSTDYEQYFGPGTRLTVT.

The table lists this clonotype with a few counts. The J gene is TRBJ1-5, the V gene TRBV28; D is uncertain. Trimming left V 6 bases short and J 2 bases short, with 2 bases between. This CDR3 spans 11 amino acids. The germline V gene encodes CDR1 MDHEN and CDR2 SYDVKM. CDR3 DNA sequence: TGTGCCAGCAGCCGCAATCAGCCCCAGCATTTT. Translated, it gives CASSRNQPQHF.

In this sample, this clonotype turned up a few times. The CDR3 nucleotides are TGTGCCACCAGTGATTTGGGGGGTACGAACACCGGGGAGCTGTTTTTT. Translated: CATSDLGGTNTGELFF. The V call is TRBV24-1, the J call TRBJ2-2, with D possibly called TRBD1 or TRBD2 (5 bases each). From germline, CDR1 is KGHDR and CDR2 SFDVKD. The CDR3 sequence is 16 residues long. The ends were cut back, 0 bases at V and 0 bases at J, with 7 bases in the middle.

This clonotype was seen repeatedly, ten times or more. V gene TRBV5-1 combines with J gene TRBJ2-1; D might be TRBD2 (6 bases). Trimming cost V 3 bases and J 6 bases, with 13 bases left between them. CDR1 SGHRS and CDR2 YFSETQ come from the germline V gene. The CDR3 spans 14 residues. The CDR3 DNA sequence: TGCGCCAGCAGCTCCGGCGGGGTAGGCAATGAGCAGTTCTTC. As protein: CASSSGGVGNEQFF.

In this sample, this clonotype turned up a few times. The J gene is TRBJ2-6, the V gene TRBV6-5; no definite D call. V lost 2 bases and J lost 1, with 3 bases in between. The CDR3 runs 14 residues. Germline values: CDR1 MNHEY, CDR2 SVGAGI. The CDR3 sequence: CASSYGSGANVLTF. The CDR3 nucleotides read TGTGCCAGCAGTTACGGTTCTGGGGCCAACGTCCTGACTTTC.

This clonotype was counted many times. The rearrangement joins TRBV3-1 to TRBJ2-6; D might be TRBD2 (5 bases). This CDR3 has 15 amino acids. V shed 4 bases and J shed 0 bases, with 7 bases lying between them. In germline, CDR1 is LGHDT, CDR2 YNNKEL (reference sequence). The CDR3, as DNA: TGTGCCAGCAGCCCTAGCCACTCTGGGGCCAACGTCCTGACTTTC. This codes for CASSPSHSGANVLTF.

This clonotype was counted ten times or more. The rearrangement links TRBV4-3 to TRBJ1-5, with D uncertain. The V end was cut by 0 bases, the J end by 3 bases, with 15 bases between. Germline V CDR1 and CDR2: LGHNA, YSLEER. CDR3 length equals 17 residues. CDR3 sequence: CASSQETHRVPNQPQHF. The CDR3 region has the DNA TGCGCCAGCAGCCAAGAGACCCACAGAGTACCCAATCAGCCCCAGCATTTT.

This clonotype was seen a few times. The chain employs TRBV7-6 and TRBJ2-2, with D tentatively TRBD1 (5 bases). Per the germline V gene, CDR1 is SGHVS and CDR2 is FNYEAQ. V was clipped by 2 bases and J by 3 bases, with 10 bases between them. This CDR3 contains 15 residues. CDR3 in DNA: TGTGCCAGCAGCTTATTCGACAGAGACACCGGGGAGCTGTTTTTT. This gives the protein CASSLFDRDTGELFF.

This clonotype was observed at least ten times. This rearrangement joins TRBV24-1 to TRBJ2-4, with D possibly being TRBD2 (6 bases). This CDR3 comprises 14 residues. Germline V gives CDR1 KGHDR, CDR2 SFDVKD. V lost 3 bases to trimming and J lost 6 bases, with 11 bases between them. CDR3 region: CATSDPRGGNIQYF. The CDR3 nucleotides read TGTGCCACCAGTGATCCTCGGGGAGGAAACATTCAGTACTTC.

The V gene is TRBV18, the J gene TRBJ1-5, with D possibly being TRBD1 (6 bases). Germline-derived CDR1 and CDR2 are KGHSH and LQKENI. Trimming took 2 bases from V and 5 from J, leaving 10 bases between them. The CDR3 contains 14 residues. The CDR3 loop is CASSPSGGDQPQHF. The CDR3 nucleotides read TGTGCCAGCTCACCATCGGGGGGCGATCAGCCCCAGCATTTT.

The rearrangement joins TRBV7-2 to TRBJ2-5; no reliable D call. V lost 5 bases and J 0 bases, leaving 10 bases between the germline ends. From germline, CDR1 is SGHTA and CDR2 FQGNSA. The CDR3 contains 14 residues. The CDR3 sequence is CASSRGRNQETQYF. The CDR3 DNA is TGTGCCAGCAGCCGTGGACGCAACCAAGAGACCCAGTACTTC.

This clonotype has a handful of counts. J is TRBJ2-3 and V is TRBV12-3 or TRBV12-4, with D unclear. With 5 bases removed from V and 1 base from J, the gap between germline ends came to 10 bases. The CDR3 loop spans 14 amino acids. The CDR3, as DNA: TGTGCCAGCAGTAGCCGGAGAGGCACAGATACGCAGTATTTT. Protein product: CASSSRRGTDTQYF.

In its sample, this clonotype was seen many times. The rearrangement uses TRBV4-3 and TRBJ2-1; 7 bases line up with TRBD2. V shed 4 bases, J shed 1 base, and the junction held 4 bases outside the gene matches. The germline V gene has CDR1 LGHNA and CDR2 YSLEER. The CDR3 consists of 15 residues. The CDR3 loop is CASSPGGGSYNEQFF. CDR3 DNA sequence: TGCGCCAGCAGCCCTGGCGGGGGTTCCTACAATGAGCAGTTCTTC.

This chain joins TRBV18 and TRBJ2-7; TRBD1 matches 8 bases. The germline V gene has CDR1 KGHSH and CDR2 LQKENI. CDR3 size: 12 residues. J lost 6 bases, V lost 4 bases, and 2 bases had no gene match. The CDR3: CASSLQGVEQYF. CDR3 nucleotide sequence: TGTGCCAGCTCACTACAGGGGGTCGAGCAGTACTTC.

This clonotype was detected many times. The chain joins TRBV6-5 to TRBJ2-5; weak D call: TRBD2 (6 bases). The V and J ends lost 8 bases and 1 base respectively, with 14 bases between them. CDR1 and CDR2 from the germline V gene are MNHEY and SVGAGI. CDR3 length: 14 amino acids. CDR3 loop: CASGGTAAQETQYF. CDR3 nucleotides: TGTGCCAGCGGGGGGACGGCCGCCCAAGAGACCCAGTACTTC.

This chain links TRBV11-2 with TRBJ2-1; TRBD2 might be the D (5 bases). The CDR3 covers 15 residues. The V gene's germline CDR1 is SGHAT and CDR2 FQNNGV. Trimming cost V 4 bases and J 2 bases, with 12 bases left between them. The CDR3 sequence is CASSSPLGAYNEQFF. CDR3 nucleotide sequence: TGTGCCAGCAGCTCCCCGTTGGGAGCCTACAATGAGCAGTTCTTC.

The chain has TRBV21-1 and TRBJ2-6; the D segment call TRBD1 is taken from the table without a DNA check. TRBV21-1 is an annotated pseudogene. The CDR3 contains 18 residues. CDR3 sequence (DNA): TGTGCCAGCAGCACCCGGGACAGGGGGCCTGCTGGGGCCAACGTCCTGACTTTC. It translates to CASSTRDRGPAGANVLTF.

The gene calls are TRBV7-2 and TRBJ2-7, with 10 nucleotides matching TRBD1. CDR3 length equals 17 residues. Germline CDR1 is SGHTA and CDR2 is FQGNSA. Losses at the gene ends were 5 bases for V and 7 bases for J; bases not matched to a gene: 17. The CDR3 nucleotides are TGTGCCAGCAGCCCATCATTAAGCCGGGACAGGGGAAGGGAGCAGTACTTC. Residues: CASSPSLSRDRGREQYF.

This chain joins TRBV12-3 or TRBV12-4 and TRBJ2-1; D is possibly TRBD1 (5 bases). There are 14 residues in the CDR3. V lost 8 bases, J lost 11 bases, and 22 bases lay in between. The CDR3 DNA sequence: TGTGCCAGCTCTAAGCAGACAGTTCCAACAAAGCAGTTCTTC. Translation: CASSKQTVPTKQFF.

This clonotype has ten or more counts. The V gene is TRBV28, the J gene TRBJ2-3; 9 bases are a match to TRBD1. This CDR3 region has 15 residues. The trim removed 7 bases at V and 4 bases at J, leaving 9 bases unmatched. Germline CDR1 is MDHEN and CDR2 is SYDVKM. CDR3 protein: CASTTGGAGSDTQYF. The CDR3 nucleotides are TGTGCCAGCACCACAGGGGGCGCGGGATCAGATACGCAGTATTTT. Drawing the rest from reference TRBV28 and TRBJ2-3, the complete variable domain is DVKVTQSSRYLVKRTGEKVFLECVQDMDHENMFWYRQDPGLGLRLIYFSYDVKMKEKGDIPEGYSVSREKKERFSLILESASTNQTSMYLCASTTGGAGSDTQYFGPGTRLTVL.

This clonotype was counted between two and nine times. The rearrangement uses TRBV6-1 and TRBJ1-3; 8 positions agree with TRBD1. CDR3 length: 17 residues. Per germline, CDR1 MNHNS and CDR2 SASEGT. The ends lost 2 bases at V and 3 bases at J; junction bases unmatched: 9. The CDR3, as DNA: TGTGCCAGCAGTGAAATTTCAGGACAGGGTAGTGGAAACACCATATATTTT. Amino acid sequence: CASSEISGQGSGNTIYF.

A note on this clonotype: One end of the junction varies from germline; a read error may be responsible. The genes are TRBV7-7 and TRBJ2-3, with D tentatively TRBD1 (5 bases). Germline-derived CDR1 and CDR2 are SSHAT and FNYEAQ (reference sequence). The CDR3 loop spans 15 amino acids. The CDR3 here is CASSPREGGTDTQYF. CDR3 DNA sequence: TGTGCTAGCAGCCCCAGGGAAGGAGGCACAGATACGCAGTATTTT.

This clonotype was seen many times. The chain carries TRBV6-5 and TRBJ1-6; 7 bases fit TRBD1. Trimming removed 2 bases from V and 7 bases from J; junction bases left unmatched: 5. Germline CDR1 reads MNHEY; CDR2 reads SVGAGI. The CDR3 is 15 residues long. The CDR3 reads CASSYGDRLNSPLHF. Written as DNA, the CDR3 is TGTGCCAGCAGTTACGGGGACAGACTAAATTCACCCCTCCACTTT.